Shown below are 20 T cell receptor beta chains from a single sample sequenced in a study of blood T cells in healthy people across ages. Then a second PCR, running about 6 to 11 cycles, was carried out with a sample-barcoded 5' primer and a J-beta primer mix. TCRdb called the 5' RACE reads again in MiXCR, with one record for every CDR3 protein. The sample has roughly 1,500,000 distinct CDR3 sequences, around 36% seen once. The sample taken for sequencing was blood. All receptors derive from a woman aged 25-40 years in good health.

The J gene is TRBJ2-5, the V gene TRBV20-1; 9 positions match TRBD2. The tail of the sequence fits TRBJ2-7 better, so the J call may be wrong. Germline values: CDR1 DFQATT, CDR2 SNEGSKA (reference sequence). This CDR3 has 12 residues. The CDR3 DNA follows: TGCAGTGCTAATAGCGGGGGCGACGAGCAGTACTTC. Protein product: CSANSGGDEQYF.

The CDR3 spells CASSLAFTGGAEQYF. The CDR3 region has the DNA TGTGCCAGCAGCTTAGCGTTCACAGGGGGCGCCGAGCAGTACTTC. The rearrangement joins TRBV7-2 to TRBJ2-7; 9 nucleotides agree with TRBD1. The V and J ends lost 0 bases and 6 bases, in that order; junction bases with no gene match: 6. Germline loops: CDR1 SGHTA, CDR2 FQGNSA. CDR3 size: 15 residues.

This clonotype was seen only a few times. The chain combines TRBV13 with TRBJ2-5; the D gene could be TRBD1 or TRBD2 (6 bases each). Germline assignment: CDR1 PRHDT and CDR2 FYEKMQ (reference sequence). CDR3 length: 13 residues. The V gene lost 5 bases and the J gene lost 3 bases, with 10 bases spanning the gap. In nucleotides, the CDR3 is TGTGCCAGCAGCCGGGGGCCCAAAGAGACCCAGTACTTC. This gives the protein CASSRGPKETQYF.

The gene calls are TRBV6-5 and TRBJ2-7; 8 bases map to TRBD1. Germline values: CDR1 MNHEY, CDR2 SVGAGI. With 6 bases clipped from V and 0 bases from J, the junction kept 10 bases outside the gene matches. CDR3 size: 16 residues. For the CDR3, the DNA is TGTGCCAGCAGCCCTTCGACAGGGGAGAGCTCCTACGAGCAGTACTTC. Protein: CASSPSTGESSYEQYF.

This clonotype has only a few counts. The chain has TRBV12-3 or TRBV12-4 and TRBJ2-7; TRBD2 agrees at 8 bases. The CDR3 is 15 residues long. The trim removed 5 bases at V and 4 bases at J, leaving 10 bases unmatched. The CDR3 protein is CASSDWGGGIYEQYF. CDR3 sequence (DNA): TGTGCCAGCAGTGACTGGGGCGGGGGGATTTACGAGCAGTACTTC.

This clonotype was seen at least ten times. The chain uses TRBV6-1 and TRBJ2-7, with 9 bases fitting TRBD2. The ends lost 1 base at V and 3 bases at J; junction bases unmatched: 4. Germline-derived CDR1 and CDR2 are MNHNS and SASEGT. This CDR3 has 15 residues. CDR3 amino acids: CASSEEPSGIYEQYF. CDR3 DNA sequence: TGTGCCAGCAGTGAAGAACCTAGCGGGATCTACGAGCAGTACTTC.

This clonotype was counted between two and nine times. This chain uses TRBV2 with TRBJ2-4; weak D call: TRBD1 (5 bases). The better agreement between TRBJ2-7 and the DNA end casts doubt on the J call. Germline-derived CDR1 and CDR2 are SNHLY and FYNNEI. CDR3 length: 14 residues. CDR3 sequence: CASSESQGWGEQYF. Here the CDR3 DNA reads TGTGCCAGCAGTGAATCGCAGGGTTGGGGCGAGCAGTACTTC.

This clonotype was observed a handful of times. V is TRBV20-1 and J is TRBJ2-4; no clear D gene. The J call may be wrong; the DNA end is better matched by TRBJ2-7. Germline-derived CDR1 and CDR2 are DFQATT and SNEGSKA (reference sequence). This CDR3 comprises 11 residues. In DNA form, the CDR3 reads TGCAGTGCCATCCTTTCATACGAGCAGTACTTC. Protein sequence: CSAILSYEQYF.

Only one count was recorded for this clonotype. The chain uses TRBV4-1 and TRBJ2-3; 10 bases are a match to TRBD2. CDR1 is MGHRA, CDR2 YSYEKL, per germline. Losses at the gene ends were 1 base for V and 2 bases for J; bases not matched to a gene: 6. CDR3 size: 17 residues. Written as DNA, the CDR3 is TGCGCCAGCAGCCAAGGCTATCTAGCGGGAGACACAGATACGCAGTATTTT. Amino acid sequence: CASSQGYLAGDTDTQYF.

The chain employs TRBV10-3 and TRBJ2-5; weak D call: TRBD2 (5 bases). Germline-derived CDR1 and CDR2 are ENHRY and SYGVKD. V was clipped by 10 bases and J by 1 base, with 7 bases between them. The CDR3 is 11 residues long. Written as DNA, the CDR3 is TGTGCCACTAGCAGCCAAGAGACCCAGTACTTC. Amino acids: CATSSQETQYF.

This clonotype was recorded a few times. This sequence joins TRBV20-1 and TRBJ2-7; 7 nucleotides line up with TRBD1. In germline, CDR1 is DFQATT, CDR2 SNEGSKA (reference sequence). The CDR3 has 12 residues. The CDR3 is CSQQGKTYEQYF. The CDR3 coding sequence is TGCAGCCAACAGGGGAAGACCTACGAGCAGTACTTC.

The chain uses TRBV6-1 and TRBJ2-1; 8 nucleotides match TRBD2. The V segment lost 2 bases and the J segment 13 bases; nucleotides outside the gene matches: 16. In germline, CDR1 is MNHNS, CDR2 SASEGT. The CDR3 spans 16 residues. The CDR3 is CASSEPRLTGGNGQFF. The CDR3 region has the DNA TGTGCCAGCAGTGAACCCAGACTAACGGGAGGGAATGGACAGTTCTTC.

This clonotype showed up many times. The rearrangement joins TRBV5-1 to TRBJ2-5; the D is unclear. The CDR3 spans 12 residues. V was shortened by 1 base and J by 5 bases, with 6 bases between the two germline ends. Germline V gene lookup returns CDR1 SGHRS and CDR2 YFSETQ. The CDR3: CASSLPAETQYF. The CDR3 DNA sequence: TGCGCCAGCAGCTTGCCCGCCGAGACCCAGTACTTC.

This sequence joins TRBV11-2 and TRBJ1-1; TRBD1 is a possible D gene (5 bases). This CDR3 has 13 residues. V lost 3 bases, J lost 7 bases, and 12 bases lay in between. Looked up from germline, CDR1 is SGHAT and CDR2 is FQNNGV. The CDR3 DNA sequence: TGTGCCAGCAGCTTCGACAGTCGCCTTGAAGCTTTCTTT. This gives the protein CASSFDSRLEAFF.

This clonotype has only a few counts. This rearrangement joins TRBV7-2 to TRBJ1-6; 7 bases are a match to TRBD1. The length of the CDR3 is 12 residues. The germline V gene encodes CDR1 SGHTA and CDR2 FQGNSA. Trimming took 2 bases from V and 17 from J; bases not matched to a gene: 6. The CDR3 bases are TGTGCCAGCAGCTTAAGGACAGGCAAGGTCCACTTT. It encodes CASSLRTGKVHF.

The V gene is TRBV6-1, the J gene TRBJ1-2; perhaps TRBD1 as D (5 bases). This CDR3 comprises 14 residues. In germline, CDR1 is MNHNS, CDR2 SASEGT. V was cut by 4 bases and J by 5 bases, with 14 bases left in between. Written as DNA, the CDR3 is TGTGCCAGCAGTGCCGGCGGGGGATCATATGGCTACACCTTC. Translation: CASSAGGGSYGYTF.

This clonotype has a count of ten or more. V and J are TRBV29-1 and TRBJ2-5, with D unresolved. V lost 3 bases, J lost 7 bases, and 12 bases lay in between. This CDR3 contains 12 residues. CDR1 SQVTM and CDR2 ANQGSEA come from the germline V gene. The CDR3 region is CSVELVQRTQYF. For the CDR3, the DNA is TGCAGCGTTGAGTTGGTTCAGCGGACCCAGTACTTC.

This clonotype has only a few counts. The chain joins TRBV29-1 to TRBJ2-1; 7 nucleotides line up with TRBD1. The V segment lost 6 bases and the J segment 9 bases; nucleotides outside the gene matches: 11. The length of the CDR3 is 13 residues. Germline V gene data show CDR1 as SQVTM and CDR2 as ANQGSEA. CDR3 sequence: CSVLDRDFGEQFF. CDR3 in DNA: TGCAGCGTCCTCGACAGGGATTTTGGTGAGCAGTTCTTC.

There are many counts of this clonotype. This chain joins TRBV29-1 and TRBJ2-7; D unresolved. The CDR3 is 12 residues long. Germline V gene sequence: CDR1 SQVTM, CDR2 ANQGSEA. The V end lost 6 bases, the J end lost 3 bases, and 12 bases lay between the germline ends. The chain's CDR3 is CSVETEIYEQYF. The CDR3 region has the DNA TGCAGCGTAGAAACAGAGATCTACGAGCAGTACTTC.

This chain links TRBV28 with TRBJ2-5, with 9 bases lining up with TRBD1. Germline V CDR1 and CDR2: MDHEN, SYDVKM. The CDR3 is 18 residues long. Trimming removed 4 bases from V and 3 bases from J; junction bases left unmatched: 15. The CDR3 here is CASSSYRGRRGFEETQYF. CDR3 in DNA: TGTGCCAGCAGTTCCTACAGGGGGCGTCGGGGATTCGAAGAGACCCAGTACTTC.